This passage covers 10 T cell receptor beta chains from one sample sequenced in a study of cytomegalovirus exposure and HLA in healthy donors. The PCR employed 60 Vbeta primers together with 13 Jbeta primers. Produced via immunoSEQ multiplex PCR; TCRdb's table is partial and in-frame only. Of 110,000 to 150,000 clones listed, roughly 80% were seen once; the top ten hold approximately 4.2%. Input material: PBMCs. The origin of the receptors is a woman aged 40 to 50 in good health and CMV-seropositive.

The chain combines TRBV6-5 with TRBJ1-2; 8 bases match TRBD1. Germline V lookup: CDR1 MNHEY, CDR2 SVGAGI. This CDR3 region has 13 residues. V shed 5 bases, J shed 7 bases, and the junction held 6 bases outside the gene matches. The CDR3 region has the DNA TGTGCCAGCAGTCCGGGACAGGTTCCTGGCTACACCTTC. Its protein is CASSPGQVPGYTF.

This chain links TRBV5-1 with TRBJ1-2; D gene unclear. This CDR3 region has 14 residues. The V gene lost 5 bases and the J gene lost 5 bases, with 16 bases spanning the gap. The germline CDR1 and CDR2 sequences are SGHRS and YFSETQ. The CDR3 sequence is CASREPGYEYGYTF. CDR3 bases: TGCGCCAGCAGAGAACCGGGGTATGAGTATGGCTACACCTTC.

This chain links TRBV4-3 with TRBJ2-3, with 10 bases matching TRBD1. Germline CDR1 and CDR2: LGHNA and YSLEER. V lost 1 base, J lost 3 bases, and 7 bases stayed unmatched. The CDR3 has 17 residues. The CDR3 reads CASSQGGRQGATDTQYF. For the CDR3, the DNA is TGCGCCAGCAGCCAAGGGGGCCGACAGGGGGCAACAGATACGCAGTATTTT.

This clone was seen a single time. The chain links TRBV30 to TRBJ2-3; 11 nucleotides match TRBD2. The germline CDR1 and CDR2 sequences are GTSNPN and SVGIG (reference sequence). This CDR3 has 13 residues. V trimming: 2 bases; J trimming: 10 bases; junction bases outside the gene matches: 5. The CDR3 DNA reads as TGTGCCTGGAGTATACTAGCGGGAGTGCCGCAGTATTTT. Its translation is CAWSILAGVPQYF.

The chain links TRBV25-1 to TRBJ1-2, with D tentatively TRBD1 (5 bases). V gave up 2 bases and J gave up 7 bases, with 23 bases separating them. Germline CDR1 reads MGHDK; CDR2 reads SYGVNS. This CDR3 is built from 17 residues. CDR3 coding DNA: TGTGCCAGCAGTGAAGTTGGGGCGAAACTATTCTCCCGTGGCTACACCTTC. It specifies CASSEVGAKLFSRGYTF.

Concerning this clone itself: An end of the junction differs from the germline gene, which may be a read error. The rearrangement uses TRBV7-9 and TRBJ1-4; D gene unclear. This CDR3 comprises 16 residues. Germline V gene data show CDR1 as SEHNR and CDR2 as FQNEAQ (reference sequence). CDR3 residues: CSSSFDHRTTNEKLFF. The CDR3 DNA reads as TGTTCCAGCAGCTTTGATCACAGAACAACTAATGAAAAACTGTTTTTT.

V gene TRBV29-1 combines with J gene TRBJ1-2; maybe TRBD1 (5 bases). V was cut by 5 bases and J by 8 bases, with 15 bases left in between. CDR1 and CDR2 (germline): SQVTM, ANQGSEA. The CDR3 sequence is 12 residues long. Here the CDR3 DNA reads TGCAGCGTTTCGGCAGGGCCAGGCGGCTACACCTTC. It encodes CSVSAGPGGYTF.

V and J are TRBV30 and TRBJ2-7; TRBD1 matches 8 bases. V trimming: 0 bases; J trimming: 7 bases; junction bases outside the gene matches: 8. The CDR3 has 14 residues. The germline V gene has CDR1 GTSNPN and CDR2 SVGIG (reference sequence). The CDR3 protein is CAWSVLGQAREQYF. The DNA for the CDR3 is TGTGCCTGGAGTGTATTGGGACAGGCCCGGGAGCAGTACTTC. Filled out from reference TRBV30 and TRBJ2-7, the complete variable domain reads SQTIHQWPATLVQPVGSPLSLECTVEGTSNPNLYWYRQAAGRGLQLLFYSVGIGQISSEVPQNLSASRPQDRQFILSSKKLLLSDSGFYLCAWSVLGQAREQYFGPGTRLTVT.

The genes are TRBV7-2 and TRBJ2-7; D possibly corresponds to TRBD2 (6 bases). Germline assignment: CDR1 SGHTA and CDR2 FQGNSA. There are 18 residues in the CDR3. V shed 0 bases and J shed 3 bases, with 21 bases lying between them. As DNA, the CDR3 is TGTGCCAGCAGCTTAGCGCCCCCCTCCAGCGGGTTGGTCTACGAGCAGTACTTC. Protein sequence: CASSLAPPSSGLVYEQYF.

The chain combines TRBV6-5 with TRBJ2-1; possible D gene TRBD2, 5 bases. CDR3 length equals 15 residues. Germline V gene lookup returns CDR1 MNHEY and CDR2 SVGAGI. V lost 6 bases, J lost 3 bases, and 15 bases lay in between. The CDR3 DNA is TGTGCCAGCAGCCTACTAGAGGCCTTCTACAATGAGCAGTTCTTC. Protein sequence: CASSLLEAFYNEQFF.